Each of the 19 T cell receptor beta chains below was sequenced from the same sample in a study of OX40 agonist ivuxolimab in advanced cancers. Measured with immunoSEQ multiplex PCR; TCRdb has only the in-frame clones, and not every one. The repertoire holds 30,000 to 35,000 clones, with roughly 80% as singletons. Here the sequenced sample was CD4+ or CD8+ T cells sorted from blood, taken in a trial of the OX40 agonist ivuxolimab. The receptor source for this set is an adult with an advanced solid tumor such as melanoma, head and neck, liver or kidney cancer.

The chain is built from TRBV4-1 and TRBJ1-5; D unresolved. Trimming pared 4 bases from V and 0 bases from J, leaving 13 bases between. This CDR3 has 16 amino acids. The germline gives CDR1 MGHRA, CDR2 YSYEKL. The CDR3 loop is CASSPIRSPSNQPQHF. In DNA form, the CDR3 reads TGCGCCAGCAGCCCCATAAGGTCCCCTAGCAATCAGCCCCAGCATTTT.

CDR3 residues: CASSQEATLTEAFF. The DNA for the CDR3 is TGTGCCAGCAGCCAAGAAGCCACCTTGACTGAAGCTTTCTTT. This chain connects TRBV4-2 to TRBJ1-1, with D unresolved. This CDR3 region has 14 residues. Germline V gene lookup returns CDR1 LGHNA and CDR2 YNFKEQ. V dropped 0 bases and J dropped 5 bases, with 10 bases sitting between them.

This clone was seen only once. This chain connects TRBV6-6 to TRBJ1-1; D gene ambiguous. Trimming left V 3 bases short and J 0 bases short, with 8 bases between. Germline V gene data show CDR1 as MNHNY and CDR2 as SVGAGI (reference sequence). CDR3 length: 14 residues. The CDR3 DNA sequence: TGTGCCAGCAGTTATCTGGGGATGAACACTGAAGCTTTCTTT. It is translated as CASSYLGMNTEAFF.

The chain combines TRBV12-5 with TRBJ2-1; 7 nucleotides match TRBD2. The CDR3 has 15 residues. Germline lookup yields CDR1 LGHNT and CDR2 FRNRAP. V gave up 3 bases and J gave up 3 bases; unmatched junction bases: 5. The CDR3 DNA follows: TGTGCTAGTGGTTTTACTAGCGCCGACTACAATGAGCAGTTCTTC. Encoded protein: CASGFTSADYNEQFF.

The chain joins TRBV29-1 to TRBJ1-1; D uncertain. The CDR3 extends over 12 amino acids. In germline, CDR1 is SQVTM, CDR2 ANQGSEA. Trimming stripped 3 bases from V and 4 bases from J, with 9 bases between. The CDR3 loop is CSVEPEGTEAFF. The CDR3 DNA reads TGCAGCGTTGAGCCTGAGGGCACTGAAGCTTTCTTT.

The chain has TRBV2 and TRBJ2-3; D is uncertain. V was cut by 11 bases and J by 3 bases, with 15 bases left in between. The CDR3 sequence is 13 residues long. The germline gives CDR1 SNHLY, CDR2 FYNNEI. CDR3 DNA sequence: TGTGCCGGACGTAGCCGGAATACAGATACGCAGTATTTT. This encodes CAGRSRNTDTQYF.

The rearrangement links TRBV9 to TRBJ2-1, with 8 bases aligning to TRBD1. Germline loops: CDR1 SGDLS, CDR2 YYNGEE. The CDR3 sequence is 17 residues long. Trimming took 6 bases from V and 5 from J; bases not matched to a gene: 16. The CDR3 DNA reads TGTGCCAGCACCCTCCTTCCTCTGGGACAGGTCAACAATGAGCAGTTCTTC. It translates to CASTLLPLGQVNNEQFF.

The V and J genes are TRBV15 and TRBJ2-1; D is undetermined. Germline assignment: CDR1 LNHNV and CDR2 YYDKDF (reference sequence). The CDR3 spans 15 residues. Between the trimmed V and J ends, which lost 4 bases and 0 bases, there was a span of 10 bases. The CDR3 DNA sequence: TGTGCCACCAGCACGGACGGTTTCTCCTACAATGAGCAGTTCTTC. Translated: CATSTDGFSYNEQFF.

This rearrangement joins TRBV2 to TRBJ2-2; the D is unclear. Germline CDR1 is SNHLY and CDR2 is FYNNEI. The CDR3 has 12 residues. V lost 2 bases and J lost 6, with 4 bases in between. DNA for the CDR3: TGTGCCAGCAGTGAACCCTCCGGGGAGCTGTTTTTT. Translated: CASSEPSGELFF.

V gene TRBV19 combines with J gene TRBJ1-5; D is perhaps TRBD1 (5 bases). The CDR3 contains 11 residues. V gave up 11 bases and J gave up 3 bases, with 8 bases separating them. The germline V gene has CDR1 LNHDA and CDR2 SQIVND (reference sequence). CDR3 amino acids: CASGYNQPQHF. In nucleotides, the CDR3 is TGTGCCTCAGGGTACAATCAGCCCCAGCATTTT.

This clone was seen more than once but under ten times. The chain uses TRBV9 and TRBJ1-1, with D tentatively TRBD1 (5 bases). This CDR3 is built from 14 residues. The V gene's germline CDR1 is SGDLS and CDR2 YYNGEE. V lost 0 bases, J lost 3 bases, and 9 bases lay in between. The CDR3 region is CASSVVPGDTEAFF. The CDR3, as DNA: TGTGCCAGCAGCGTAGTCCCGGGGGACACTGAAGCTTTCTTT.

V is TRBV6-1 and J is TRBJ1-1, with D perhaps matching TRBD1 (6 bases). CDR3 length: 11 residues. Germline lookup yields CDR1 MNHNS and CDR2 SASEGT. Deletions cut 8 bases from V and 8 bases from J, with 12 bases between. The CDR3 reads CASDGGPEAFF. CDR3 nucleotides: TGTGCCAGCGACGGGGGGCCCGAAGCTTTCTTT.

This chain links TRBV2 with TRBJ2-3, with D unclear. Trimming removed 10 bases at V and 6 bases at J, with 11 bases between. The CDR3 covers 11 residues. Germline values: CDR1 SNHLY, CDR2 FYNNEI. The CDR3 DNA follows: TGTGCCACCCTAAACTACGATACGCAGTATTTT. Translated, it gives CATLNYDTQYF.

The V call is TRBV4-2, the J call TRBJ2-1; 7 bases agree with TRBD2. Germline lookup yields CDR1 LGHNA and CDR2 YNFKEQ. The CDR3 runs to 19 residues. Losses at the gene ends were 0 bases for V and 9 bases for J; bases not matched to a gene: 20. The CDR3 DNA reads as TGTGCCAGCAGCCAAGATACCAGGGAGGGATCCCCAATTTTGGGTGAGCAGTTCTTC. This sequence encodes CASSQDTREGSPILGEQFF.

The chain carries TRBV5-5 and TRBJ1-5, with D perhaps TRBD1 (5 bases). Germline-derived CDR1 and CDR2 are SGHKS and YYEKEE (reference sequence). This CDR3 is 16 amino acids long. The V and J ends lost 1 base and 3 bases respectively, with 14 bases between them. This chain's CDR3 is CASSLSPGTANQPQHF. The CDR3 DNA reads TGTGCCAGCAGCTTGTCCCCGGGGACTGCCAATCAGCCCCAGCATTTT.

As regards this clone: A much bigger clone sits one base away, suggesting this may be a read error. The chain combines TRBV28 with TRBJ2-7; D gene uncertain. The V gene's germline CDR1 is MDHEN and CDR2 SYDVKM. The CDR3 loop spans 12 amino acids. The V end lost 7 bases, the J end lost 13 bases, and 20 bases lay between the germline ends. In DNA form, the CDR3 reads TGTGCCAGCAATTCCCGGACCCAAATGCCATACTTC. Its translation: CASNSRTQMPYF.

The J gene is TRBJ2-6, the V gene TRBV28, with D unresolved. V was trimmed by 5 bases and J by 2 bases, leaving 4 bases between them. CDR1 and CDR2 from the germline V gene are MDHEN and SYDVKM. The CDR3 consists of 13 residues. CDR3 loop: CASSLTGANVLTF. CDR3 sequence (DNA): TGTGCCAGCAGTCTCACTGGGGCCAACGTCCTGACTTTC.

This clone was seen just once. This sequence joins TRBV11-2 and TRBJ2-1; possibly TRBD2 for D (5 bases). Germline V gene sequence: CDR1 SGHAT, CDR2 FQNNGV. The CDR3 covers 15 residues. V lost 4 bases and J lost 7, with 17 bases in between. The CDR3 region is CASSSPLGLNNEQFF. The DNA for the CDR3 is TGTGCCAGCAGCTCTCCACTTGGACTGAATAATGAGCAGTTCTTC. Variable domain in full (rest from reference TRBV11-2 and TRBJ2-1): EAGVAQSPRYKIIEKRQSVAFWCNPISGHATLYWYQQILGQGPKLLIQFQNNGVVDDSQLPKDRFSAERLKGVDSTLKIQPAKLEDSAVYLCASSSPLGLNNEQFFGPGTRLTVL.

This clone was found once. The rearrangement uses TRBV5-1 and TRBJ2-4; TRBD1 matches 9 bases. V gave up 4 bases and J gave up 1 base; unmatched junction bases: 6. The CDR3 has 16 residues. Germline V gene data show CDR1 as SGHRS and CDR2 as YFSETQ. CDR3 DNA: TGCGCCAGCAGCCGGACAGGGGTAAGGGCCAAAAACATTCAGTACTTC. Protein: CASSRTGVRAKNIQYF.